This TCR beta chain was sequenced for a study of blood T cells in healthy people across ages. Donors each provided ten milliliters of peripheral blood. On this clonotype: What it recognizes is unknown.

V gave up 10 bases and J gave up 2 bases, with 13 bases separating them. CDR1 is MNHEY and CDR2 is SVGEGT in the germline V gene. The CDR3 loop spans 13 amino acids. Notes on the study in general: Long-lived donors exceeded aged donors in naive CD4+ cells and diversity.

Next came a second PCR, run for about 7 to 12 cycles, which used a sample-barcoded 5' primer along with a J-beta primer mix. A minimum of 2.5 million CDR3-containing paired-end reads was obtained for each sample. TCRdb called the 5' RACE reads again in MiXCR, with one record for every CDR3 protein. The sample includes 730,000 or so distinct CDR3 sequences, around 41% of them seen just once. Sequencing was carried out using blood. The V call is TRBV6-2 or TRBV6-3, the J call TRBJ2-3; the D gene could be TRBD1 or TRBD2 (5 bases each). This receptor was obtained from an older man in good health. The chain's CDR3 is CATLTGATDTQYF. The CDR3 DNA is TGTGCCACCCTTACCGGGGCCACAGATACGCAGTATTTT.